These T cell receptor beta chains were read from a single sample in a study of blood T cell repertoires in COVID-19. Profiling relied on immunoSEQ multiplex PCR, and the TCRdb table lists in-frame clones only, not all of them. The table records about 270,000 clones, roughly 85% of them present only once. Sequencing was carried out using PBMCs or T cells enriched from blood (not recorded which). The receptor set was obtained from a woman in her 50s with acute COVID-19. Both conserved end residues are part of each CDR3. D genes are given only for firm matches. Size is stated for part of the rows, as once, few or many counts, or as a class when the clone is expanded.

CDR3: CASRPSWDTVGAEAFF
DNA: TGTGCCAGCAGACCCAGCTGGGACACGGTCGGGGCTGAAGCTTTCTTT
D: NA
V: TRBV5-4
J: TRBJ1-1
size: NA
length: 16

CDR3: CASSGRRQEIYGYTF
DNA: TGTGCCAGCAGCGGCAGACGACAGGAGATCTATGGCTACACCTTC
D: NA
V: TRBV9
J: TRBJ1-2
size: NA
length: 15

CDR3: CASSPPPAQGEKLFF
DNA: TGTGCCAGCTCACCGCCCCCGGCTCAGGGAGAAAAACTGTTTTTT
D: NA
V: TRBV18
J: TRBJ1-4
size: NA
length: 15

CDR3: CASSLGDRTYGYTF
DNA: TGCGCCAGCAGCTTGGGGGACAGGACCTATGGCTACACCTTC
D: TRBD1
V: TRBV5-1
J: TRBJ1-2
size: NA
length: 14

CDR3: CASSEKGVTEAFF
DNA: TGTGCCAGCAGTGAGAAAGGGGTCACTGAAGCTTTCTTT
D: NA
V: TRBV6-1
J: TRBJ1-1
size: NA
length: 13

CDR3: CASSVANADLGGYTF
DNA: TGTGCCAGCAGCGTAGCCAACGCCGACCTGGGCGGCTACACCTTC
D: NA
V: TRBV9
J: TRBJ1-2
size: NA
length: 15

CDR3: CASSEDPGQEAFF
DNA: TGTGCCAGCAGTGAAGATCCCGGACAGGAAGCTTTCTTT
D: NA
V: TRBV6-1
J: TRBJ1-1
size: NA
length: 13

CDR3: CASSLSGGYTF
DNA: TGTGCCAGCAGCCTGAGCGGGGGCTACACCTTC
D: NA
V: TRBV14
J: TRBJ1-2
size: NA
length: 11

CDR3: CASSLPNEQFF
DNA: TGTGCCAGCAGTCTACCGAATGAGCAGTTCTTC
D: NA
V: TRBV12-3/TRBV12-4
J: TRBJ2-1
size: NA
length: 11

CDR3: CASSRGGGPSYEQYF
DNA: TGTGCCAGCAGCCGTGGGGGAGGGCCTTCCTACGAGCAGTACTTC
D: TRBD2
V: TRBV6-2/TRBV6-3
J: TRBJ2-7
size: NA
length: 15

CDR3: CASILRLNQPQHF
DNA: TGCGCCAGCATATTACGGTTAAATCAGCCCCAGCATTTT
D: NA
V: TRBV5-1
J: TRBJ1-5
size: NA
length: 13

CDR3: CASSPSTGGGGYTF
DNA: TGCGCCAGCAGCCCCTCGACAGGGGGTGGTGGCTACACCTTC
D: TRBD1
V: TRBV5-1
J: TRBJ1-2
size: NA
length: 14

CDR3: CASSEWSRDTEAFF
DNA: TGTGCCAGCAGTGAATGGAGCAGAGACACTGAAGCTTTCTTT
D: NA
V: TRBV2
J: TRBJ1-1
size: once
length: 14

CDR3: CSVKQDMNTEAFF
DNA: TGCAGCGTTAAACAGGATATGAACACTGAAGCTTTCTTT
D: NA
V: TRBV29-1
J: TRBJ1-1
size: few
length: 13

CDR3: CASSLASGAGETQYF
DNA: TGCGCCAGCAGCTTGGCTAGCGGGGCAGGGGAGACCCAGTACTTC
D: TRBD2
V: TRBV5-1
J: TRBJ2-5
size: NA
length: 15

CDR3: CSVVDRASSTDTQYF
DNA: TGCAGCGTTGTAGACAGGGCCTCTAGCACAGATACGCAGTATTTT
D: TRBD1
V: TRBV29-1
J: TRBJ2-3
size: NA
length: 15

CDR3: CVIQGGNQPQHF
DNA: TGTGTCATACAGGGAGGCAATCAGCCCCAGCATTTT
D: NA
V: TRBV6-5
J: TRBJ1-5
size: NA
length: 12

CDR3: CASSYPGAYEQYF
DNA: TGTGCCAGCAGTTATCCGGGAGCCTACGAGCAGTACTTC
D: NA
V: TRBV6-2/TRBV6-3
J: TRBJ2-7
size: NA
length: 13

CDR3: CASSLGTADSGNTIYF
DNA: TGTGCCAGCAGCTTAGGGACAGCTGACTCTGGAAACACCATATATTTT
D: TRBD1
V: TRBV5-4
J: TRBJ1-3
size: NA
length: 16

CDR3: CASSLQSQGRTGELFF
DNA: TGTGCCAGCAGCTTACAATCACAGGGCCGAACCGGGGAGCTGTTTTTT
D: NA
V: TRBV7-2
J: TRBJ2-2
size: few
length: 16

CDR3: CASSFQGLYSEQFF
DNA: TGTGCCAGCAGCTTCCAGGGTCTATACAGTGAGCAGTTCTTC
D: NA
V: TRBV7-2
J: TRBJ2-1
size: NA
length: 14

CDR3: CASSQSRASLNEQYF
DNA: TGTGCCAGCAGCCAATCGCGGGCCTCTCTCAACGAGCAGTACTTC
D: NA
V: TRBV16
J: TRBJ2-7
size: NA
length: 15

CDR3: CASSRQGYGNTIYF
DNA: TGTGCCAGCAGTCGACAGGGTTATGGAAACACCATATATTTT
D: TRBD1
V: TRBV2
J: TRBJ1-3
size: NA
length: 14

CDR3: CASSIWTGKSNNSPLHF
DNA: TGTGCCAGCAGTATATGGACAGGGAAAAGTAATAATTCACCCCTCCACTTT
D: TRBD1
V: TRBV27
J: TRBJ1-6
size: NA
length: 17

CDR3: CASRSSTDTQYF
DNA: TGTGCCAGCAGATCAAGCACAGATACGCAGTATTTT
D: NA
V: TRBV3-1/TRBV3-2
J: TRBJ2-3
size: NA
length: 12

CDR3: CASSPGTGGEQYF
DNA: TGTGCCAGCTCACCCGGGACAGGGGGCGAGCAGTACTTC
D: TRBD1
V: TRBV18
J: TRBJ2-7
size: few
length: 13

CDR3: CASSIAGGIYNEQFF
DNA: TGTGCCAGTAGTATTGCCGGGGGGATCTACAATGAGCAGTTCTTC
D: TRBD2
V: TRBV19
J: TRBJ2-1
size: NA
length: 15

CDR3: CASSVGGQGNYGYTF
DNA: TGTGCCAGCAGCGTAGGAGGACAGGGAAACTATGGCTACACCTTC
D: TRBD1
V: TRBV9
J: TRBJ1-2
size: NA
length: 15

CDR3: CAWSVTQYNEQFF
DNA: TGTGCCTGGAGTGTAACACAGTACAATGAGCAGTTCTTC
D: NA
V: TRBV30
J: TRBJ2-1
size: NA
length: 13

CDR3: CASSVGQGSGNTIYF
DNA: TGTGCCAGCAGCGTGGGACAGGGCTCTGGAAACACCATATATTTT
D: TRBD1
V: TRBV9
J: TRBJ1-3
size: NA
length: 15

CDR3: CASSEAVNYGYTF
DNA: TGTGCCAGCAGTGAGGCGGTTAACTATGGCTACACCTTC
D: NA
V: TRBV25-1
J: TRBJ1-2
size: NA
length: 13

CDR3: CASSLDLGGTEAFF
DNA: TGTGCCAGCAGCTTAGATCTGGGGGGCACTGAAGCTTTCTTT
D: NA
V: TRBV7-9
J: TRBJ1-1
size: NA
length: 14

CDR3: CAWSSTGSEQYF
DNA: TGTGCCTGGAGTTCGACAGGGAGCGAGCAGTACTTC
D: TRBD1
V: TRBV30
J: TRBJ2-7
size: NA
length: 12

CDR3: CASSWTGGGRYTF
DNA: TGTGCCAGCAGTTGGACGGGAGGTGGGCGCTACACCTTC
D: NA
V: TRBV12-3/TRBV12-4
J: TRBJ1-2
size: few
length: 13

CDR3: CAISERGGAGMNTEAFF
DNA: TGTGCCATCAGTGAGAGAGGGGGCGCGGGGATGAACACTGAAGCTTTCTTT
D: TRBD1
V: TRBV10-3
J: TRBJ1-1
size: NA
length: 17

CDR3: CASSLARQGAEAFF
DNA: TGTGCCAGCAGCTTAGCGCGACAGGGGGCTGAAGCTTTCTTT
D: TRBD1
V: TRBV7-2
J: TRBJ1-1
size: NA
length: 14

CDR3: CASSGATEAFF
DNA: TGTGCCAGTTCAGGGGCCACTGAAGCTTTCTTT
D: NA
V: TRBV2
J: TRBJ1-1
size: few
length: 11

CDR3: CASSLGTGGRETQYF
DNA: TGTGCCAGCAGCCTCGGGACAGGGGGTCGGGAGACCCAGTACTTC
D: TRBD1
V: TRBV7-9
J: TRBJ2-5
size: few
length: 15

CDR3: CASSPGWDRRMNTEAFF
DNA: TGTGCCAGCTCACCAGGATGGGACAGGAGGATGAACACTGAAGCTTTCTTT
D: TRBD1
V: TRBV18
J: TRBJ1-1
size: NA
length: 17